What follows describes a single T cell receptor (beta chain). The data were produced by immunoSEQ multiplex PCR, yet TCRdb's version contains in-frame clones alone and is incomplete. The sample shows some 310,000 clones, around 90% of them seen only once. The data were taken from a study of blood T cell repertoires in COVID-19. The V segment lost 5 bases and the J segment 7 bases; nucleotides outside the gene matches: 8. The CDR3 totals 14 residues. Germline CDR1 and CDR2: KGHDR and SFDVKD. Patients from Seattle were sampled longitudinally, starting during active infection. The receptor comes from a woman between 40 and 55 years old with COVID-19, enrolled during active disease. Specimen: peripheral blood. This chain connects TRBV24-1 to TRBJ1-1; TRBD1 matches at 8 bases. The DNA for the CDR3 is TGTGCCACCAGTGGGGTAGGGACAGGAGGTGAAGCTTTCTTT. It is translated as CATSGVGTGGEAFF.